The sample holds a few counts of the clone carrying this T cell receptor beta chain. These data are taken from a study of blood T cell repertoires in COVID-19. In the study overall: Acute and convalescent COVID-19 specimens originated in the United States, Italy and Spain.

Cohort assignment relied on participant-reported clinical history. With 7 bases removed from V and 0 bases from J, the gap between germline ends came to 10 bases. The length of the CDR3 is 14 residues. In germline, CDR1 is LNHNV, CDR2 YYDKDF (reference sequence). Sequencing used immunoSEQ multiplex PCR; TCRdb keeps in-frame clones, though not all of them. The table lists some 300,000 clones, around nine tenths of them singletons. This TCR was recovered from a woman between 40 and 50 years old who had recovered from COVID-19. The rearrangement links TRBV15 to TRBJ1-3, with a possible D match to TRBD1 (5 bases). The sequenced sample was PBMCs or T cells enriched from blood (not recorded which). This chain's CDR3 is CATTQGYSGNTIYF. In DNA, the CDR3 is TGTGCCACCACCCAGGGTTACTCTGGAAACACCATATATTTT. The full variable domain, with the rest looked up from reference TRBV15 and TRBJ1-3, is DAMVIQNPRYQVTQFGKPVTLSCSQTLNHNVMYWYQQKSSQAPKLLFHYYDKDFNNEADTPDNFQSRRPNTSFCFLDIRSPGLGDTAMYLCATTQGYSGNTIYFGEGSWLTVV.